These 14 T cell receptor beta chains share one sample of origin, sequenced in a study of T cells after posttransplantation cyclophosphamide. This table comes from immunoSEQ multiplex PCR, and its TCRdb copy is limited to in-frame clones, with some not included. The table records about 66,000 clones, 93% of them present only once. Sequencing was carried out using PBMCs. The receptors derive from a woman under 40 in good health and a related stem cell transplant donor.

The chain couples TRBV6-5 to TRBJ1-2; D remains ambiguous. Germline values: CDR1 MNHEY, CDR2 SVGAGI. The germline V and J ends were trimmed by 6 bases and 4 bases, with 6 bases remaining between them. The CDR3 loop spans 11 amino acids. CDR3 DNA sequence: TGTGCCAGCAGGAGGTTCTATGGCTACACCTTC. It codes for CASRRFYGYTF.

The V gene is TRBV5-1, the J gene TRBJ1-1; D is uncertain. This CDR3 is 13 amino acids long. Germline loops: CDR1 SGHRS, CDR2 YFSETQ. Trimming pared 4 bases from V and 5 bases from J, leaving 12 bases between. CDR3 sequence: CASSDIRRTEAFF. The CDR3 DNA follows: TGCGCCAGCAGCGACATCAGGAGGACTGAAGCTTTCTTT.

This chain links TRBV4-2 with TRBJ1-2; D perhaps matches TRBD1 (6 bases). CDR1 is LGHNA, CDR2 YNFKEQ, per germline. The CDR3 covers 14 residues. Trimming stripped 0 bases from V and 3 bases from J, with 8 bases between. Here the CDR3 reads CASSQDRGDYGYTF. The CDR3 nucleotides are TGTGCCAGCAGCCAAGACAGGGGAGACTATGGCTACACCTTC.

This clone was seen once. In DNA, the CDR3 is TGTGCCAGCAGCATCCCAAAAACAGGGGATAATTCACCCCTCCACTTT. Its translation: CASSIPKTGDNSPLHF. The chain employs TRBV2 and TRBJ1-6; 7 bases map to TRBD1. The V gene's germline CDR1 is SNHLY and CDR2 FYNNEI. Trimming cost V 6 bases and J 5 bases; bases outside gene matches: 10. The CDR3 length is 16 residues.

This sequence joins TRBV27 and TRBJ2-3; possible D gene TRBD1, 6 bases. V lost 3 bases, J lost 1 base, and 14 bases lay in between. Per the germline V gene, CDR1 is MNHEY and CDR2 is SMNVEV (reference sequence). The CDR3 loop spans 16 amino acids. In DNA, the CDR3 is TGTGCCAGCAGTTTCTTAAAGACAGGAGGCACAGATACGCAGTATTTT. This encodes CASSFLKTGGTDTQYF.

The V gene is TRBV11-2, the J gene TRBJ2-7; the D is unclear. The CDR3 has 11 residues. From germline, CDR1 is SGHAT and CDR2 FQNNGV. Trimming shortened V by 1 base and J by 6 bases, and 4 bases separated the two germline ends. The CDR3 spells CASSLVGEQYF. DNA of the CDR3: TGTGCCAGCAGCTTAGTCGGCGAGCAGTACTTC.

The rearrangement joins TRBV25-1 to TRBJ2-3; tentative D call: TRBD1 (6 bases). The CDR3 length is 13 residues. V lost 5 bases and J 6 bases, leaving 12 bases between the germline ends. Germline V gene data show CDR1 as MGHDK and CDR2 as SYGVNS. CDR3 in amino acids: CASSLGAVDTQYF. The CDR3 region has the DNA TGTGCCAGCAGTTTGGGGGCAGTGGATACGCAGTATTTT.

This rearrangement joins TRBV21-1 to TRBJ2-3; the listed D gene, TRBD2, was not tested against the DNA. TRBV21-1 is classified as a pseudogene. CDR3 size: 21 residues. The CDR3 reads CASSTPLQTSGVPKSTDTQYF. DNA of the CDR3: TGTGCCAGCAGCACTCCCCTTCAGACTAGCGGGGTCCCGAAGAGCACAGATACGCAGTATTTT.

The CDR3: CASSLDGWYQETQYF. CDR3 nucleotides: TGTGCCAGCAGCTTAGATGGCTGGTACCAAGAGACCCAGTACTTC. The chain uses TRBV7-2 and TRBJ2-5, with D unclear. There are 15 residues in the CDR3. CDR1 SGHTA and CDR2 FQGNSA come from the germline V gene. The V gene lost 1 base and the J gene lost 0 bases, with 9 bases spanning the gap.

This clone was observed once. The gene calls are TRBV5-4 and TRBJ1-6; D is possibly TRBD1 (5 bases). The ends were cut back, 0 bases at V and 7 bases at J, with 8 bases in the middle. There are 14 residues in the CDR3. Germline V gene data show CDR1 as SGHNT and CDR2 as YYREEE (reference sequence). In DNA form, the CDR3 reads TGTGCCAGCAGCTTGGCGAGGGGCAATTCACCCCTCCACTTT. This codes for CASSLARGNSPLHF. The full variable domain, completed using reference TRBV5-4 and TRBJ1-6, is ETGVTQSPTHLIKTRGQQVTLRCSSQSGHNTVSWYQQALGQGPQFIFQYYREEENGRGNFPPRFSGLQFPNYSSELNVNALELDDSALYLCASSLARGNSPLHFGNGTRLTVT.

The chain employs TRBV4-1 and TRBJ2-5; 11 nucleotides match TRBD1. Gene TRBJ2-7 matches the end of the DNA better, so the J call may be wrong. Germline lookup yields CDR1 MGHRA and CDR2 YSYEKL. The length of the CDR3 is 15 residues. The DNA of the CDR3 is TGCGCCAGCAGCCACGGGACAGGGGGGGTCTACGAGCAGTACTTC. It specifies CASSHGTGGVYEQYF.

This chain joins TRBV15 and TRBJ1-6; 12 bases match TRBD1. Germline V gives CDR1 LNHNV, CDR2 YYDKDF (reference sequence). V shed 1 base and J 7 bases; nucleotides not matched to a gene: 5. The CDR3 totals 17 residues. DNA for the CDR3: TGTGCCACCAGCAGAGGGGGACAGGGGGCGAAAAATTCACCCCTCCACTTT. Translation gives CATSRGGQGAKNSPLHF. The full variable domain, in which reference TRBV15 and TRBJ1-6 provide the parts outside the CDR3, is DAMVIQNPRYQVTQFGKPVTLSCSQTLNHNVMYWYQQKSSQAPKLLFHYYDKDFNNEADTPDNFQSRRPNTSFCFLDIRSPGLGDTAMYLCATSRGGQGAKNSPLHFGNGTRLTVT.

This clone was detected once. The chain uses TRBV5-6 and TRBJ2-3; 8 nucleotides match TRBD2. The V segment lost 5 bases and the J segment 4 bases; nucleotides outside the gene matches: 12. In germline, CDR1 is SGHDT, CDR2 YYEEEE. The CDR3 is 16 residues long. The CDR3 DNA reads TGTGCCAGCAGACCGGGGGGGCCGATGTATTCAGATACGCAGTATTTT. Amino acid sequence: CASRPGGPMYSDTQYF.

CDR3 nucleotide sequence: TGTGCCAGCAGCACCAGACAGGGGGGGCAGCCCCAGCATTTT. This sequence encodes CASSTRQGGQPQHF. The gene calls are TRBV7-2 and TRBJ1-5; 9 nucleotides align to TRBD1. The germline V gene has CDR1 SGHTA and CDR2 FQGNSA. The V gene end was trimmed by 5 bases and the J gene end by 7 bases; junction bases not matched to a gene: 6. The CDR3 has 14 amino acids.